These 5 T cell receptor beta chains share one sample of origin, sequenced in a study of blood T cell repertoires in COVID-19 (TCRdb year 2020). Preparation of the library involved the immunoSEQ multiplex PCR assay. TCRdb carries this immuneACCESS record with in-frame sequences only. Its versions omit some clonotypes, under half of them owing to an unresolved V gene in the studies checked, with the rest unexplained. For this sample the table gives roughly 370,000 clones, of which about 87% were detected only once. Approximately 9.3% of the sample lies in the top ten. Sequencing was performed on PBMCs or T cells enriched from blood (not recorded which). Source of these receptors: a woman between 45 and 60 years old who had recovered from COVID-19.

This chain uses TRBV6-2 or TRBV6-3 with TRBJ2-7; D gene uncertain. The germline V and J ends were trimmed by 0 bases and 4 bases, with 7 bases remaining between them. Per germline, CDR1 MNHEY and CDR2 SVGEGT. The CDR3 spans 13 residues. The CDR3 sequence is CASSYSQVYEQYF. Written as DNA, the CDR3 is TGTGCCAGCAGTTACTCGCAGGTGTACGAGCAGTACTTC.

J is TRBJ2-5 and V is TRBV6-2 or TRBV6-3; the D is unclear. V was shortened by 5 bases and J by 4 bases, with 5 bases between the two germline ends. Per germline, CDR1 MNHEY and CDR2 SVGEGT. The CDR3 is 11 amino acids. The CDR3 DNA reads TGTGCCAGCAGTCACGGAGAGACCCAGTACTTC. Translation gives CASSHGETQYF.

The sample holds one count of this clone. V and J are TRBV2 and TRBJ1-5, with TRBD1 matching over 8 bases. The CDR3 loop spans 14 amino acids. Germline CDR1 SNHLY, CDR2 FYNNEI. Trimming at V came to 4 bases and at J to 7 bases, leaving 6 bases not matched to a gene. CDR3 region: CASSVDRGAQPQHF. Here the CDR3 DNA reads TGTGCCAGCAGTGTCGACAGGGGCGCACAGCCCCAGCATTTT.

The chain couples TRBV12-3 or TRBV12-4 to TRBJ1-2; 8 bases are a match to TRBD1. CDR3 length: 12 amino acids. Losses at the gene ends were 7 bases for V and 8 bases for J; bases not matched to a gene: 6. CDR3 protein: CASKDRAGGYTF. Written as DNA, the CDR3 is TGTGCCAGCAAGGACAGGGCGGGCGGCTACACCTTC.

The CDR3, as DNA: TGTGCCAGCTCCCGAGGCCCCCTTGGAGGGGCGAACACTGAAGCTTTCTTT. Translated, it gives CASSRGPLGGANTEAFF. V and J are TRBV2 and TRBJ1-1, with D possibly TRBD1 on 5 matching bases. The CDR3 is 17 amino acids. Per germline, CDR1 SNHLY and CDR2 FYNNEI. V lost 8 bases to trimming and J lost 1 base, with 23 bases between them. Full variable domain (missing parts from reference TRBV2 and TRBJ1-1): EPEVTQTPSHQVTQMGQEVILRCVPISNHLYFYWYRQILGQKVEFLVSFYNNEISEKSEIFDDQFSVERPDGSNFTLKIRSTKLEDSAMYFCASSRGPLGGANTEAFFGQGTRLTVV.